The next 15 T cell receptor beta chains were all read from a single sample in a study of vaccination effects on CD4 cells after COVID-19. Repertoires were generated with immunoSEQ multiplex PCR, while TCRdb's copy carries only in-frame clones and drops some. The sample contains some 22,000 clones, over 75% of which appear only once. These receptors lack a known antigen. ViraFEST used viral peptide pools to expand antigen-specific CD4+ T cells before sequencing. Culture proceeded for 10 days, and CD4+ T cells were then isolated. Two doses of either BNT162b2 or mRNA-1273 were given to each participant. The material was CD4+ T cells from PBMCs cultured with HCoV-NL63 spike peptides, obtained after COVID-19 vaccination. The receptor set was obtained from a human donor who received a COVID-19 vaccine.

The chain carries TRBV24-1 and TRBJ2-2; 11 positions agree with TRBD2. Germline V lookup: CDR1 KGHDR, CDR2 SFDVKD. V lost 4 bases and J lost 4; bases outside the gene matches: 4. The CDR3 loop spans 16 amino acids. The CDR3 loop is CATSDPGTSGTGELFF. In DNA form, the CDR3 reads TGTGCCACCAGTGACCCCGGGACTAGCGGCACCGGGGAGCTGTTTTTT.

This sequence joins TRBV4-3 and TRBJ2-1; TRBD2 matches 7 bases. Losses at the gene ends were 4 bases for V and 4 bases for J; bases not matched to a gene: 4. The CDR3 spans 14 residues. Per germline, CDR1 LGHNA and CDR2 YSLEER. DNA for the CDR3: TGCGCCAGCAGCCGGACGGGGGGATACAATGAGCAGTTCTTC. This codes for CASSRTGGYNEQFF.

The chain uses TRBV4-3 and TRBJ1-1; D uncertain. The CDR3 is 13 residues long. Trimming took 0 bases from V and 4 from J, leaving 6 bases between them. CDR1 LGHNA and CDR2 YSLEER come from the germline V gene. The CDR3 region has the DNA TGCGCCAGCAGCCAAGAAGAAGGCACTGAAGCTTTCTTT. Amino acids: CASSQEEGTEAFF.

The V gene is TRBV4-2, the J gene TRBJ2-1; D unresolved. Per the germline V gene, CDR1 is LGHNA and CDR2 is YNFKEQ. Trimming stripped 1 base from V and 8 bases from J, with 15 bases between. There are 15 residues in the CDR3. CDR3 loop: CASSQGAVGIDEQFF. The DNA of the CDR3 is TGTGCCAGCAGCCAAGGGGCGGTGGGGATCGATGAGCAGTTCTTC.

This clone has only a few counts. The chain carries TRBV7-2 and TRBJ2-7; 8 bases are shared with TRBD2. The CDR3 has 15 residues. In germline, CDR1 is SGHTA, CDR2 FQGNSA. Unmatched junction bases numbered 5, after V lost 1 base and J lost 3 bases. CDR3 DNA sequence: TGTGCCAGCAGCTTAGGGACTAGCAGTTACTACGAGCAGTACTTC. It yields the protein CASSLGTSSYYEQYF.

This clone came up a few times. The rearrangement uses TRBV19 and TRBJ2-3; 13 bases are a match to TRBD2. The CDR3 is 16 residues long. The ends lost 5 bases at V and 4 bases at J; junction bases unmatched: 6. CDR1 and CDR2 from the germline V gene are LNHDA and SQIVND (reference sequence). The CDR3 sequence: CASSPLAGGLADTQYF. CDR3 DNA: TGTGCCAGTAGTCCACTAGCGGGGGGGCTCGCAGATACGCAGTATTTT.

This clone occurred once. The rearrangement links TRBV19 to TRBJ1-1; TRBD1 agrees at 8 bases. From germline, CDR1 is LNHDA and CDR2 SQIVND (reference sequence). Trimming cost V 2 bases and J 1 base; bases outside gene matches: 9. CDR3 size: 17 residues. The CDR3 here is CASSIPLGTGSNTEAFF. The CDR3 DNA is TGTGCCAGTAGTATACCCCTCGGGACAGGTTCGAACACTGAAGCTTTCTTT.

This clone was seen more than once but under ten times. The chain links TRBV30 to TRBJ1-2; D remains unclear. CDR1 is GTSNPN, CDR2 SVGIG, per germline (reference sequence). Between the trimmed V and J ends, which lost 0 bases and 4 bases, there was a span of 9 bases. The CDR3 sequence is 13 residues long. CDR3 amino acids: CAWSVAHLYGYTF. The CDR3, as DNA: TGTGCCTGGAGTGTAGCCCATCTCTATGGCTACACCTTC.

This clone appeared once. The chain uses TRBV11-2 and TRBJ2-7, with D perhaps TRBD2 (7 bases). The CDR3 has 16 amino acids. Germline CDR1 SGHAT, CDR2 FQNNGV. The V and J ends lost 5 bases and 0 bases respectively, with 17 bases between them. The CDR3 bases are TGTGCCAGCAGCAAGGGGGGGACCGCCGCCTCCTACGAGCAGTACTTC. Translating it yields CASSKGGTAASYEQYF.

The chain joins TRBV7-9 to TRBJ1-3; D is unresolved. CDR1 and CDR2 (germline): SEHNR, FQNEAQ (reference sequence). Between the trimmed V and J ends, which lost 3 bases and 0 bases, there was a span of 3 bases. This CDR3 comprises 13 residues. The CDR3 loop reads CASSLGSGNTIYF. The DNA for the CDR3 is TGTGCCAGCAGCTTGGGCTCTGGAAACACCATATATTTT.

The genes are TRBV3-1 (or the pseudogene TRBV3-2) and TRBJ2-7; no reliable D call. Germline loops: CDR1 LGHDT, CDR2 YNNKEL (reference sequence). Deletions cut 1 base from V and 9 bases from J, with 10 bases between. The CDR3 contains 12 residues. DNA of the CDR3: TGTGCCAGCAGCCAAGTAACCTCCGGGCAGTACTTC. It specifies CASSQVTSGQYF.

This clone was seen only a few times. V usage is TRBV5-1 and J usage is TRBJ1-1, with 9 bases that match TRBD1. V trimming: 3 bases; J trimming: 2 bases; junction bases outside the gene matches: 5. The CDR3 has 15 residues. Germline CDR1 reads SGHRS; CDR2 reads YFSETQ. The CDR3 DNA sequence: TGCGCCAGCAGCTGGGGGGACAGGGCAAACACTGAAGCTTTCTTT. It translates to CASSWGDRANTEAFF.

This chain links TRBV5-1 with TRBJ2-2; D gene ambiguous. V was pared by 1 base and J by 2 bases, with 6 bases between. Germline V gene lookup returns CDR1 SGHRS and CDR2 YFSETQ. The CDR3 extends over 14 amino acids. The CDR3 DNA sequence: TGCGCCAGCAGCTTGACCCCAAACACCGGGGAGCTGTTTTTT. It yields the protein CASSLTPNTGELFF.

The chain has TRBV2 and TRBJ2-3; D possibly matches TRBD1 or TRBD2 (7 bases each). The CDR3 sequence is 14 residues long. Germline lookup yields CDR1 SNHLY and CDR2 FYNNEI. V was shortened by 7 bases and J by 0 bases, with 11 bases between the two germline ends. The CDR3 reads CASIRGGSTDTQYF. The CDR3, as DNA: TGTGCCAGCATCAGGGGGGGAAGCACAGATACGCAGTATTTT.

The chain joins TRBV27 to TRBJ1-6; D ambiguous. The germline V gene has CDR1 MNHEY and CDR2 SMNVEV (reference sequence). V lost 6 bases and J 7 bases, leaving 10 bases between the germline ends. The CDR3 length is 13 residues. CDR3: CASSLRSNSPLHF. In DNA form, the CDR3 reads TGTGCCAGCAGCCTCCGATCCAATTCACCCCTCCACTTT.